Following are 8 T cell receptor beta chains from one sample sequenced in a study of CD8 T cells in ankylosing spondylitis. TCRdb analysed the 5' RACE reads with MiXCR anew, one entry per CDR3 protein. Among over 200,000 distinct CDR3 sequences, roughly a tenth were seen once, and the ten largest hold roughly 23%. Sequenced input: blood, either unsorted or a sorted T cell fraction (not recorded which). Source of these receptors: a male donor with ankylosing spondylitis or in good health (not recorded which).

This clonotype was seen at least ten times. The gene calls are TRBV5-1 and TRBJ2-1; 7 nucleotides align to TRBD1. Germline V lookup: CDR1 SGHRS, CDR2 YFSETQ. The J segment lost 3 bases and the V segment lost 0 bases, leaving 3 bases of the junction unmatched. This CDR3 comprises 15 residues. The CDR3 protein is CASSLEGADYNEQFF. The DNA of the CDR3 is TGCGCCAGCAGCTTGGAGGGGGCGGACTACAATGAGCAGTTCTTC.

This clonotype was observed many times. V usage is TRBV20-1 and J usage is TRBJ2-7; 8 nucleotides match TRBD1. The V and J ends lost 5 bases and 5 bases, in that order; junction bases with no gene match: 8. The V gene's germline CDR1 is DFQATT and CDR2 SNEGSKA (reference sequence). The CDR3 spans 13 residues. The CDR3 bases are TGCAGTGCTGATGGGGACAGGTACCACGAGCAGTACTTC. It yields the protein CSADGDRYHEQYF.

CDR3 amino acids: CATSDVRAPKTDTQYF. The CDR3 coding sequence is TGTGCCACCAGTGATGTAAGGGCACCTAAAACAGATACGCAGTATTTT. V and J are TRBV24-1 and TRBJ2-3; D unresolved. V was cut by 3 bases and J by 3 bases, with 15 bases left in between. The CDR3 has 16 residues. Germline V CDR1 and CDR2: KGHDR, SFDVKD.

Many counts were recorded for this clonotype. CDR3 DNA: TGCAGTGCTACCCCGACAGGGGGCAATGACGAGCAGTACTTC. Its translation: CSATPTGGNDEQYF. V and J are TRBV20-1 and TRBJ2-7; 10 bases are shared with TRBD1. This CDR3 spans 14 amino acids. Losses at the gene ends were 4 bases for V and 5 bases for J; bases not matched to a gene: 8. Germline V gives CDR1 DFQATT, CDR2 SNEGSKA (reference sequence).

The chain uses TRBV4-1 and TRBJ2-7; D uncertain. CDR1 is MGHRA, CDR2 YSYEKL, per germline. This CDR3 region has 18 residues. V gave up 0 bases and J gave up 3 bases, with 21 bases separating them. CDR3 region: CASSQDIETAPANYEQYF. CDR3 DNA: TGCGCCAGCAGCCAAGATATCGAGACCGCGCCAGCGAACTACGAGCAGTACTTC.

The sample holds many counts of this clonotype. The gene calls are TRBV5-1 and TRBJ2-3; 13 nucleotides match TRBD2. CDR1 and CDR2 (germline): SGHRS, YFSETQ. The CDR3 is made up of 17 amino acids. Losses at the gene ends were 8 bases for V and 0 bases for J; bases not matched to a gene: 9. The CDR3 nucleotides are TGCGCCAGTTCCAATGGACTAGCGGGGGCCAGCACAGATACGCAGTATTTT. Translation gives CASSNGLAGASTDTQYF.

Here the CDR3 DNA reads TGTGCCAGCAGCTTCCCTAGACCGGGCTCGAGACTACGTGAGCAGTACTTC. Translated, it gives CASSFPRPGSRLREQYF. The chain recombines TRBV7-9 with TRBJ2-7; TRBD2 is a possible D gene (5 bases). Between the trimmed V and J ends, which lost 3 bases and 7 bases, there was a span of 25 bases. Germline V gene data show CDR1 as SEHNR and CDR2 as FQNEAQ (reference sequence). CDR3 length equals 17 residues.

This clonotype was counted between two and nine times. The chain combines TRBV6-1 with TRBJ2-5; a possible D gene is TRBD1 (5 bases). Per the germline V gene, CDR1 is MNHNS and CDR2 is SASEGT. The V and J ends lost 2 bases and 4 bases respectively, with 11 bases between them. This CDR3 contains 14 residues. The CDR3 region has the DNA TGTGCCAGCAGTGAACGGTCAGGGCGAGAGACCCAGTACTTC. It codes for CASSERSGRETQYF.